These 3 T cell receptor beta chains were all obtained from the same sample, sequenced in a study of T-cell reconstitution after alpha-beta-depleted transplantation in children. Unique molecular identifiers were used to barcode this TCRbeta library. TCRdb analysed the PCR reads with MiXCR anew, one entry per CDR3 protein. The table shows 150,000 to 200,000 distinct CDR3 sequences, with 5% to 6.5% occurring only once. The sample was PBMCs, taken before TCRalphabeta/CD19-depleted stem cell transplant. The origin of the receptors is a girl under three years old with combined immunodeficiency, due to receive a stem cell transplant.

In its sample, this clonotype was seen many times. The rearrangement uses TRBV12-3 or TRBV12-4 and TRBJ2-1, with 7 bases matching TRBD1. The CDR3 contains 14 residues. V shed 6 bases and J 5 bases; nucleotides not matched to a gene: 7. CDR3: CASSPGTDHNEQFF. Written as DNA, the CDR3 is TGTGCCAGCAGCCCCGGGACAGACCACAATGAGCAGTTCTTC.

This clonotype was counted a few times. This chain connects TRBV29-1 to TRBJ1-2, with 8 nucleotides matching TRBD1. The CDR3 covers 15 residues. CDR1 and CDR2 from the germline V gene are SQVTM and ANQGSEA. The V and J ends lost 0 bases and 5 bases, in that order; junction bases with no gene match: 8. The CDR3 is CSVEEPGQVPYGYTF. CDR3 nucleotide sequence: TGCAGCGTTGAAGAGCCGGGACAGGTCCCATATGGCTACACCTTC.

This clonotype was seen a few times. V is TRBV12-3 or TRBV12-4 and J is TRBJ2-2, with D possibly matching TRBD2 (7 bases). The V end lost 7 bases, the J end lost 5 bases, and 17 bases lay between the germline ends. The CDR3 is 15 residues long. CDR3 protein: CASTAGDYLTGELFF. For the CDR3, the DNA is TGTGCCAGCACCGCAGGGGACTACCTAACCGGGGAGCTGTTTTTT.